These 8 T cell receptor beta chains originate from one sample sequenced in a study of PD-1 blockade in mismatch repair-deficient tumors. Produced via immunoSEQ multiplex PCR; TCRdb's table is partial and in-frame only. The sample holds just under 80,000 clones; 65% to 85% are singletons and the top ten take roughly 6%. Sequencing was performed on peripheral blood, taken 44 weeks after starting pembrolizumab. These TCRs come from an adult with mismatch repair-deficient cancer.

The rearrangement links TRBV7-8 to TRBJ2-7; no definite D call. V lost 1 base, J lost 3 bases, and 7 bases lay in between. The germline V gene encodes CDR1 SGHVS and CDR2 FQNEAQ. This CDR3 has 13 amino acids. The CDR3 region is CASSLGWDYEQYF. In DNA form, the CDR3 reads TGTGCCAGCAGCTTAGGGTGGGACTACGAGCAGTACTTC.

The rearrangement links TRBV4-1 to TRBJ1-2; 10 bases are shared with TRBD1. The ends lost 1 base at V and 8 bases at J; junction bases unmatched: 13. The germline V gene has CDR1 MGHRA and CDR2 YSYEKL. The CDR3 contains 17 residues. The CDR3 here is CASSQVWRGQGVEGYTF. CDR3 in DNA: TGCGCCAGCAGCCAAGTCTGGAGAGGACAGGGGGTGGAAGGCTACACCTTC.

The count of this clone is one. CDR3 protein: CASSWGPAGGGETQYF. Written as DNA, the CDR3 is TGTGCCAGCAGCTGGGGACCAGCGGGAGGTGGGGAGACCCAGTACTTC. This chain connects TRBV7-9 to TRBJ2-5; TRBD2 aligns across 9 bases. CDR1 is SEHNR, CDR2 FQNEAQ, per germline (reference sequence). This CDR3 has 16 residues. Trimming cost V 4 bases and J 5 bases; bases outside gene matches: 11.

This rearrangement joins TRBV2 to TRBJ2-3; D possibly corresponds to TRBD1 (5 bases). The CDR3 covers 17 residues. The germline V and J ends were trimmed by 8 bases and 0 bases, with 21 bases remaining between them. Germline lookup yields CDR1 SNHLY and CDR2 FYNNEI. In nucleotides, the CDR3 is TGTGCCAGCCGACAGAGGCTCGCAGAAATTAGCACAGATACGCAGTATTTT. Protein: CASRQRLAEISTDTQYF.

The genes are TRBV25-1 and TRBJ2-1; TRBD1 might be the D (5 bases). The CDR3 consists of 14 residues. V was trimmed by 8 bases and J by 7 bases, leaving 18 bases between them. Germline lookup yields CDR1 MGHDK and CDR2 SYGVNS. Here the CDR3 DNA reads TGTGCCAGCGTTATCGGACATGCTTCTAATGAGCAGTTCTTC. This encodes CASVIGHASNEQFF.

The gene calls are TRBV5-1 and TRBJ2-7, with 10 bases lining up with TRBD2. The J segment lost 5 bases and the V segment lost 2 bases, leaving 7 bases of the junction unmatched. Germline V CDR1 and CDR2: SGHRS, YFSETQ. The CDR3 totals 15 residues. The CDR3 nucleotides read TGCGCCAGCAGCTTATCTAGCGGGAGAGGGAACGAGCAGTACTTC. Translated, it gives CASSLSSGRGNEQYF.

This clone was seen only a few times. The chain is built from TRBV29-1 and TRBJ2-7; 9 bases fit TRBD1. Germline CDR1 reads SQVTM; CDR2 reads ANQGSEA. V trimming: 5 bases; J trimming: 0 bases; junction bases outside the gene matches: 5. The CDR3 spans 14 residues. The CDR3 region is CSVSGQGSSYEQYF. Written as DNA, the CDR3 is TGCAGCGTTTCCGGACAGGGGAGCTCCTACGAGCAGTACTTC.

The chain couples TRBV7-9 to TRBJ2-1; D may be TRBD1 (6 bases). Germline V CDR1 and CDR2: SEHNR, FQNEAQ (reference sequence). The CDR3 runs 14 residues. The V end was cut by 4 bases, the J end by 8 bases, with 15 bases between. The CDR3 spells CASSSLQGWYEQFF. CDR3 nucleotide sequence: TGTGCCAGCAGCTCTTTACAGGGTTGGTATGAGCAGTTCTTC.